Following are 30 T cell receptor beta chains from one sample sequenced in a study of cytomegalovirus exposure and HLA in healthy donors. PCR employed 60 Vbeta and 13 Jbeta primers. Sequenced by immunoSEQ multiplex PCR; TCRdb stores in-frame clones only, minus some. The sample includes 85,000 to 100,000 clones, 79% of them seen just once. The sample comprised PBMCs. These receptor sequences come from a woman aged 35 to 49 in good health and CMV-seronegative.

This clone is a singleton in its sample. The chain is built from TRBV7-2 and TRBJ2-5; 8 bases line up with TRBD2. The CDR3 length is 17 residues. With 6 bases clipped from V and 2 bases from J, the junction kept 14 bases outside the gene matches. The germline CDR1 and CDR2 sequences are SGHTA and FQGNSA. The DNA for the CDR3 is TGTGCCAGCAGTCCCAGGCTCGCGGGGGGAGGGCAAGAGACCCAGTACTTC. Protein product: CASSPRLAGGGQETQYF.

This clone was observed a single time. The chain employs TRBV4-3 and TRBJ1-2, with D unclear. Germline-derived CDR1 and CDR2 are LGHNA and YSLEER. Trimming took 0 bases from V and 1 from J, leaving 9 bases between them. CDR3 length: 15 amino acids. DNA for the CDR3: TGCGCCAGCAGCCAAGATTGGAGGAGTAACTATGGCTACACCTTC. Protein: CASSQDWRSNYGYTF.

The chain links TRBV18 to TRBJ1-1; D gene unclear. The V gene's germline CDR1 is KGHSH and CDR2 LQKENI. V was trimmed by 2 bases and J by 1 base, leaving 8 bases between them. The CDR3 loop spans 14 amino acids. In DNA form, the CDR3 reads TGTGCCAGCTCACCAAATCAGAAGAACACTGAAGCTTTCTTT. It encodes CASSPNQKNTEAFF.

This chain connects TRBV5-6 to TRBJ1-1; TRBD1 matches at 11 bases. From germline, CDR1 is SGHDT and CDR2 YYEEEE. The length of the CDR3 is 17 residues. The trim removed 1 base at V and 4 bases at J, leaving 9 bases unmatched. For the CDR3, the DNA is TGTGCCAGCAGCTTGTGGGGGAGGACAGGGGGCTTCACTGAAGCTTTCTTT. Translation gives CASSLWGRTGGFTEAFF. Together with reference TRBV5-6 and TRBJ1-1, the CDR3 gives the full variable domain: DAGVTQSPTHLIKTRGQQVTLRCSPKSGHDTVSWYQQALGQGPQFIFQYYEEEERQRGNFPDRFSGHQFPNYSSELNVNALLLGDSALYLCASSLWGRTGGFTEAFFGQGTRLTVV.

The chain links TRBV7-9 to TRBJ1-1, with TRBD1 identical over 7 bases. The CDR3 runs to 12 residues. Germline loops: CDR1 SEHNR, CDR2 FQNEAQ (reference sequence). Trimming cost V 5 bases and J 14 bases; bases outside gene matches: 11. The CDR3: CASSLGTGVGFF. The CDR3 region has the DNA TGTGCCAGCAGCCTTGGAACAGGGGTGGGCTTCTTT. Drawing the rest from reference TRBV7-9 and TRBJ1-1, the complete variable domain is DTGVSQNPRHKITKRGQNVTFRCDPISEHNRLYWYRQTLGQGPEFLTYFQNEAQLEKSRLLSDRFSAERPKGSFSTLEIQRTEQGDSAMYLCASSLGTGVGFFGQGTRLTVV.

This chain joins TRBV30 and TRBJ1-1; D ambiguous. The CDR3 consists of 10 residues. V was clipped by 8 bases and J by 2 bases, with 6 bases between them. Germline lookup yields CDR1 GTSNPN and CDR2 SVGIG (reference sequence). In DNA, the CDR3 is TGTGCCGTAACAAACACTGAAGCTTTCTTT. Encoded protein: CAVTNTEAFF.

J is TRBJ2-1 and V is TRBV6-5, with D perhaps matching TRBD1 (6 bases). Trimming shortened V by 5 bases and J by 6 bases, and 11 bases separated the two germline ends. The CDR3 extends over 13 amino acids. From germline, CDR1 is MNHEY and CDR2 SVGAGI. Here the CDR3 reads CASSRYRVNEQFF. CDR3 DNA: TGTGCCAGCAGTCGATACAGGGTCAATGAGCAGTTCTTC.

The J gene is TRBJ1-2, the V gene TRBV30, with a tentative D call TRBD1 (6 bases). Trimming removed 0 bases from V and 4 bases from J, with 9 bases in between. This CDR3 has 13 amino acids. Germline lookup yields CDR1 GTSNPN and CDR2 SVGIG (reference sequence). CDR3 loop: CAWSVGGAYGYTF. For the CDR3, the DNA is TGTGCCTGGAGTGTTGGGGGGGCCTATGGCTACACCTTC.

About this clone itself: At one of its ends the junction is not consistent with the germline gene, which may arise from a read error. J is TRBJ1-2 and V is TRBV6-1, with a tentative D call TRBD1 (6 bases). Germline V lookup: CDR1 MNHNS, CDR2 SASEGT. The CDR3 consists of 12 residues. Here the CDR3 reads CASSETGYGYPF. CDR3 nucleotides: TGTGCCAGCAGTGAAACAGGGTATGGCTACCCCTTC.

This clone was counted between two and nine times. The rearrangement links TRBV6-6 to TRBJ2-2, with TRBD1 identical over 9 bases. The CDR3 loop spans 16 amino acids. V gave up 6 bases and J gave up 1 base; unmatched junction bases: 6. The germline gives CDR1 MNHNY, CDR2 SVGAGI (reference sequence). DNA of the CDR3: TGTGCCAGCAGACTACCGGGACAGGGGAACACCGGGGAGCTGTTTTTT. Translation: CASRLPGQGNTGELFF.

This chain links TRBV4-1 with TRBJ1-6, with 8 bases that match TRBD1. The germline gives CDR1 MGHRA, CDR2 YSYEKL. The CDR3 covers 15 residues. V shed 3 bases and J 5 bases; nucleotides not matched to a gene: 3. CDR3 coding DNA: TGCGCCAGCAGCCAGTCGGGACAGGATAATTCACCCCTCCACTTT. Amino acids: CASSQSGQDNSPLHF.

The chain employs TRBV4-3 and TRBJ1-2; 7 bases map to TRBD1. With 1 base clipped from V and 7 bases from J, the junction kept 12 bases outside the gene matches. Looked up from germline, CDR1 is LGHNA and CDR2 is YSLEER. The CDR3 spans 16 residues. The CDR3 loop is CASSQVYPRGRGGYTF. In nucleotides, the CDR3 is TGCGCCAGCAGCCAAGTGTACCCCAGGGGGAGAGGTGGCTACACCTTC.

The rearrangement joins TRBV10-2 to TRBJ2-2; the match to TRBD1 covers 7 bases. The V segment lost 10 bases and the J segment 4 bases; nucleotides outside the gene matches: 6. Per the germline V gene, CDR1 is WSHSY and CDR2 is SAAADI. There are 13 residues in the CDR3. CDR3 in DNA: TGCGCCACCCAGACAGGGTCCACCGGGGAGCTGTTTTTT. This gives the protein CATQTGSTGELFF.

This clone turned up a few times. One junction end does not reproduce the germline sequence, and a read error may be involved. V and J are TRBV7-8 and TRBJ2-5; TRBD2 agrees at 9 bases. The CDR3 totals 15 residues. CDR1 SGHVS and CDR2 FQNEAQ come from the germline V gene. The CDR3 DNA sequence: TGTGCCAGCAGCCTAGCTAGCGGGAACCAAGAGACCCAGTACTTC. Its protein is CASSLASGNQETQYF. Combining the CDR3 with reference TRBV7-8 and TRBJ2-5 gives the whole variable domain GAGVSQSPRYKVAKRGQDVALRCDPISGHVSLFWYQQALGQGPEFLTYFQNEAQLDKSGLPSDRFFAERPEGSVSTLKIQRTQQEDSAVYLCASSLASGNQETQYFGPGTRLLVL.

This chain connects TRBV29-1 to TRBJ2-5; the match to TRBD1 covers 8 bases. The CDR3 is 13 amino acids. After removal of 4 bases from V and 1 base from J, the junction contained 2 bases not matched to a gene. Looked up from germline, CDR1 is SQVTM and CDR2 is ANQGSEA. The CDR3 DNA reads TGCAGCGTTGTACAGGGGGTCCAAGAGACCCAGTACTTC. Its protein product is CSVVQGVQETQYF. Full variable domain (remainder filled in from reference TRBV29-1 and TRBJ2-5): SAVISQKPSRDICQRGTSLTIQCQVDSQVTMMFWYRQQPGQSLTLIATANQGSEATYESGFVIDKFPISRPNLTFSTLTVSNMSPEDSSIYLCSVVQGVQETQYFGPGTRLLVL.

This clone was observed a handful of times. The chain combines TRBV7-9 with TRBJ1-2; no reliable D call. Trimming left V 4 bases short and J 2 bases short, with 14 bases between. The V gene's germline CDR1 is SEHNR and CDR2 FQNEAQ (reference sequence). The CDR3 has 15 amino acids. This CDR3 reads CASSSPGFVNYGYTF. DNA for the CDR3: TGTGCCAGCAGCTCGCCGGGGTTTGTAAACTATGGCTACACCTTC.

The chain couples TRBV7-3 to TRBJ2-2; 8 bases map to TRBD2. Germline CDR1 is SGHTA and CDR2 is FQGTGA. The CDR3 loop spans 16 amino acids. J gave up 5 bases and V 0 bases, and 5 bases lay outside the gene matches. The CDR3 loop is CASSLTSPGGTGELFF. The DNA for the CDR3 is TGTGCCAGCAGCTTAACATCTCCGGGGGGGACCGGGGAGCTGTTTTTT.

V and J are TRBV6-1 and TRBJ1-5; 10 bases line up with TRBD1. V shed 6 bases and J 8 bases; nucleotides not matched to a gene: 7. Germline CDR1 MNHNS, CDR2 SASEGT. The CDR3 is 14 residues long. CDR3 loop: CASRDRGEAEPQHF. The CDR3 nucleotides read TGTGCCAGCAGGGACAGGGGGGAAGCGGAGCCCCAGCATTTT.

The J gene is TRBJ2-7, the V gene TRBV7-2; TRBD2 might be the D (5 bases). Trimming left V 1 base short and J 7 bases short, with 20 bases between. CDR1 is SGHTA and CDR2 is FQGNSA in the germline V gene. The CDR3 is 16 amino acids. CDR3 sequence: CASSLEASLEQREQYF. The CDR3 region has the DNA TGTGCCAGCAGCTTAGAGGCTAGCTTGGAGCAGAGGGAGCAGTACTTC.

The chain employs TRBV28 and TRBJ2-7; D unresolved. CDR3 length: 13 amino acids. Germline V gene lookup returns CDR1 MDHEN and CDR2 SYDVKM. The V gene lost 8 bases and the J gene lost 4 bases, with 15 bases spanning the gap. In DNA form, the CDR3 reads TGTGCCAGCCGTACCCCGAACGCGTACGAGCAGTACTTC. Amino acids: CASRTPNAYEQYF. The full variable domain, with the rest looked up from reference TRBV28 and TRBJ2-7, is DVKVTQSSRYLVKRTGEKVFLECVQDMDHENMFWYRQDPGLGLRLIYFSYDVKMKEKGDIPEGYSVSREKKERFSLILESASTNQTSMYLCASRTPNAYEQYFGPGTRLTVT.

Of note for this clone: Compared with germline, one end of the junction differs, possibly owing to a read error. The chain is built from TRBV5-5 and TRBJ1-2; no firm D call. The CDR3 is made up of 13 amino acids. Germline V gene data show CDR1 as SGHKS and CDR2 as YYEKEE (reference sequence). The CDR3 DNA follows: TGTGCCAGCAGCTTGGTGGGTAACTATGGCTACCCCTTC. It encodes CASSLVGNYGYPF.

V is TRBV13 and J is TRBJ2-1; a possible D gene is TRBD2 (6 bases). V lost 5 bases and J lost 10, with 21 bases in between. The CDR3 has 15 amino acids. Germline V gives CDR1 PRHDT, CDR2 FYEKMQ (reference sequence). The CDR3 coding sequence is TGTGCCAGCAGCCTCTCCGCTCGGTTCGGGGGAGAGCAGTTCTTC. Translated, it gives CASSLSARFGGEQFF.

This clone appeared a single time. The DNA of the CDR3 is TGTGCCTTCGGACAGGGGAGCACAGATACGCAGTATTTT. The encoded protein is CAFGQGSTDTQYF. V gene TRBV10-3 combines with J gene TRBJ2-3, with 9 bases aligning to TRBD1. The CDR3 is 13 residues long. Germline trimming cut 11 bases from V and 0 bases from J; bases unmatched to any gene: 3. CDR1 is ENHRY and CDR2 is SYGVKD in the germline V gene.

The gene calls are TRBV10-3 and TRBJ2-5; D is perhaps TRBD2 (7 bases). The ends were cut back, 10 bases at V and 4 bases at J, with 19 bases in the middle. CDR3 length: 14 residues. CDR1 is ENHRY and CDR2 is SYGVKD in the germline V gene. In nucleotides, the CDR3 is TGTGCCACCCGGGGGAGGGGGGGTGCAGAGACCCAGTACTTC. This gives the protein CATRGRGGAETQYF.

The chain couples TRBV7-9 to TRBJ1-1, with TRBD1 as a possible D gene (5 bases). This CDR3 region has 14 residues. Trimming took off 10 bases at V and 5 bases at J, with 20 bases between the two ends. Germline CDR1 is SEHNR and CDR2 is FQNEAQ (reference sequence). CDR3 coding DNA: TGTGCCACCAAATTTGACAGTGAAGGAACTGAAGCTTTCTTT. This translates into CATKFDSEGTEAFF. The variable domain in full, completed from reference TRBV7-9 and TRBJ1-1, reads DTGVSQNPRHKITKRGQNVTFRCDPISEHNRLYWYRQTLGQGPEFLTYFQNEAQLEKSRLLSDRFSAERPKGSFSTLEIQRTEQGDSAMYLCATKFDSEGTEAFFGQGTRLTVV.

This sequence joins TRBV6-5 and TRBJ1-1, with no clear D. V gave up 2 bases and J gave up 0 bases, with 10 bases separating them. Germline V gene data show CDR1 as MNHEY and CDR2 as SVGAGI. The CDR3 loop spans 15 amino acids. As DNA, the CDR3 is TGTGCCAGCAGTTACCGGTTCAGGATGAACACTGAAGCTTTCTTT. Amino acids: CASSYRFRMNTEAFF.

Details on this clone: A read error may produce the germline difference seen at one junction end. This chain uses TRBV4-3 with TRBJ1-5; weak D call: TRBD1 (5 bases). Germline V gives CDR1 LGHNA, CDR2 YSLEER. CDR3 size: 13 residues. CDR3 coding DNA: TGCGCCAGCAGCCAACTAGGGGTTCAGCCCCAGAATTTT. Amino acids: CASSQLGVQPQNF.

In DNA form, the CDR3 reads TGTGCTAGTGGTTCAATCAGGGGAAACTACGAGCAGTACTTC. Its protein product is CASGSIRGNYEQYF. The rearrangement joins TRBV12-5 to TRBJ2-7; possible D gene TRBD1, 6 bases. Germline CDR1 is LGHNT and CDR2 is FRNRAP. Trimming removed 4 bases at V and 3 bases at J, with 13 bases between. This CDR3 is built from 14 residues.

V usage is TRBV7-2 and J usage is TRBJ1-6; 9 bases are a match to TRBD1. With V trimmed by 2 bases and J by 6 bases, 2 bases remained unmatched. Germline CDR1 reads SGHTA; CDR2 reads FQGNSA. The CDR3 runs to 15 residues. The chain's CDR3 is CASSLWDRANSPLHF. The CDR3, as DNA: TGTGCCAGCAGCTTATGGGACAGGGCTAATTCACCCCTCCACTTT.

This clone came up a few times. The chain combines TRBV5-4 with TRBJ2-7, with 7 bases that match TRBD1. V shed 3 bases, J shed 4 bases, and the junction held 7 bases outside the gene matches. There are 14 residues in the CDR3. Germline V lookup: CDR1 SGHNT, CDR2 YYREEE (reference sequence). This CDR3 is CASSSTTGSYEQYF. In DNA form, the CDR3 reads TGTGCCAGCAGCTCGACGACAGGGTCGTACGAGCAGTACTTC.